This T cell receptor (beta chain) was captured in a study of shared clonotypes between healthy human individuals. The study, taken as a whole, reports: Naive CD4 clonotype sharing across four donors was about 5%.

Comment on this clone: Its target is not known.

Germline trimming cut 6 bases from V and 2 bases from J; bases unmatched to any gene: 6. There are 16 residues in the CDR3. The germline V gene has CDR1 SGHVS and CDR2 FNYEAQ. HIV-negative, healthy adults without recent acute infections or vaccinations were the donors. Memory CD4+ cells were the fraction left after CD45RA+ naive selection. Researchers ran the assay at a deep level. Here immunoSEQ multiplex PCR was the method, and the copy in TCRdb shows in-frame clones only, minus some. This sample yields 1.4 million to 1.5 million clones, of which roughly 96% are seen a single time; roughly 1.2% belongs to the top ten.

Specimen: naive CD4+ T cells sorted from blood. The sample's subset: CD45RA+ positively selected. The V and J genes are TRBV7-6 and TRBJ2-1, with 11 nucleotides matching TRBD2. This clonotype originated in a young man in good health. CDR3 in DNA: TGTGCCAGCAGTGGATTAGCGGGAGGGCCCTACAATGAGCAGTTCTTC. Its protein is CASSGLAGGPYNEQFF.